The 2 T cell receptor beta chains presented below share a single source sample, sequenced in a study of cytomegalovirus exposure and HLA in healthy donors (dated by TCRdb to the late 2010s). Library prep was done by the immunoSEQ multiplex PCR assay. The multiplex PCR relied on a mix of 60 forward primers for TCR Vbeta segments and 13 reverse primers for TCR Jbeta segments. TCRdb holds this immuneACCESS table with in-frame rearrangements only. Some clones are missing; in checked studies, unresolved V genes explain under half, and the rest has no known cause. The sample table records some 120,000 clones. The top ten constitute around 2.7% of the sample. The sample taken for sequencing was PBMCs. The origin of the receptors is a man aged 30 to 39 in good health and CMV-seronegative.

The genes are TRBV30 and TRBJ2-2, with 7 positions matching TRBD1. The germline CDR1 and CDR2 sequences are GTSNPN and SVGIG (reference sequence). J lost 6 bases, V lost 5 bases, and 9 bases had no gene match. There are 14 residues in the CDR3. The CDR3 nucleotides read TGTGCCTGGGTCACAGGGGTTGGGGCCGGGGAGCTGTTTTTT. Its protein is CAWVTGVGAGELFF.

This sequence joins TRBV5-6 and TRBJ2-1; 9 bases line up with TRBD2. Germline assignment: CDR1 SGHDT and CDR2 YYEEEE. The ends lost 4 bases at V and 2 bases at J; junction bases unmatched: 7. The CDR3 spans 16 residues. CDR3 sequence (DNA): TGTGCCAGCAGCAAGAGGACTAGCGCGGCCTACAATGAGCAGTTCTTC. It yields the protein CASSKRTSAAYNEQFF.